The 18 T cell receptor beta chains in this list originate from one sample, sequenced in a study of cytomegalovirus exposure and HLA in healthy donors. The PCR contained 60 Vbeta and 13 Jbeta primers. Repertoires were generated with immunoSEQ multiplex PCR, while TCRdb's copy carries only in-frame clones and drops some. Of approximately 150,000 clones in the sample, around three quarters were seen once. Source material: PBMCs. These receptors were obtained from a woman aged 40 to 49 in good health and CMV-seronegative.

The chain carries TRBV18 and TRBJ2-2; 10 bases are shared with TRBD2. The trim removed 3 bases at V and 3 bases at J, leaving 1 base unmatched. The length of the CDR3 is 15 residues. Germline V lookup: CDR1 KGHSH, CDR2 LQKENI. The CDR3 reads CASSPGLADTGELFF. The CDR3 DNA follows: TGTGCCAGCTCACCCGGACTAGCGGACACCGGGGAGCTGTTTTTT.

V gene TRBV29-1 combines with J gene TRBJ2-5; 9 bases are shared with TRBD2. CDR1 and CDR2 from the germline V gene are SQVTM and ANQGSEA. The CDR3 is 14 amino acids. J gave up 4 bases and V 2 bases, and 5 bases lay outside the gene matches. The chain's CDR3 is CSVESSGSGETQYF. In DNA form, the CDR3 reads TGCAGCGTTGAAAGTAGCGGGAGTGGAGAGACCCAGTACTTC.

The rearrangement uses TRBV30 and TRBJ1-1; 10 bases are a match to TRBD1. The CDR3 runs 16 residues. The trim removed 3 bases at V and 4 bases at J, leaving 11 bases unmatched. CDR1 GTSNPN and CDR2 SVGIG come from the germline V gene (reference sequence). The DNA of the CDR3 is TGTGCCTGGAGCCTTCGCCCGGACAGGGGGGGCACTGAAGCTTTCTTT. Translation gives CAWSLRPDRGGTEAFF.

This clone was picked up a small number of times. The chain employs TRBV25-1 and TRBJ2-7, with D maybe TRBD1 (6 bases). The CDR3 covers 15 residues. V was clipped by 6 bases and J by 2 bases, with 17 bases between them. Germline lookup yields CDR1 MGHDK and CDR2 SYGVNS. Written as DNA, the CDR3 is TGTGCCAGCAGCGACGAACACAGGGCAACCTACGAGCAGTACTTC. Its translation: CASSDEHRATYEQYF.

The chain carries TRBV30 and TRBJ2-1, with 8 bases matching TRBD2. The CDR3 loop spans 16 amino acids. Trimming at V came to 0 bases and at J to 7 bases, leaving 11 bases not matched to a gene. The V gene's germline CDR1 is GTSNPN and CDR2 SVGIG (reference sequence). The CDR3 loop is CAWSVSRFQRENEQFF. In DNA, the CDR3 is TGTGCCTGGAGTGTTAGCAGATTTCAGCGGGAGAATGAGCAGTTCTTC.

This clone appeared once. The V gene is TRBV10-3, the J gene TRBJ2-7; 7 bases map to TRBD2. The germline CDR1 and CDR2 sequences are ENHRY and SYGVKD. J gave up 6 bases and V 4 bases, and 12 bases lay outside the gene matches. The CDR3 consists of 15 residues. This CDR3 is CAISAGGGDPSEQYF. The CDR3 nucleotides read TGTGCCATCAGTGCGGGTGGGGGGGATCCCTCCGAGCAGTACTTC.

This clone occurred once. CDR3: CASSLFSGSGNEQFF. Here the CDR3 DNA reads TGCGCCAGCAGCTTGTTTAGCGGGAGTGGTAATGAGCAGTTCTTC. J is TRBJ2-1 and V is TRBV5-1, with 9 nucleotides matching TRBD2. The CDR3 extends over 15 amino acids. Germline CDR1 is SGHRS and CDR2 is YFSETQ. Losses at the gene ends were 1 base for V and 7 bases for J; bases not matched to a gene: 6. The full variable domain, completed using reference TRBV5-1 and TRBJ2-1, is KAGVTQTPRYLIKTRGQQVTLSCSPISGHRSVSWYQQTPGQGLQFLFEYFSETQRNKGNFPGRFSGRQFSNSRSEMNVSTLELGDSALYLCASSLFSGSGNEQFFGPGTRLTVL.

The chain links TRBV18 to TRBJ2-7, with 12 bases lining up with TRBD1. In germline, CDR1 is KGHSH, CDR2 LQKENI. CDR3 length: 16 amino acids. V lost 3 bases and J lost 8; bases outside the gene matches: 11. The CDR3 region is CASSPPTGTGGAQQYF. In DNA, the CDR3 is TGTGCCAGCTCACCGCCCACCGGGACAGGGGGCGCGCAGCAGTACTTC.

The chain carries TRBV27 and TRBJ1-2; 9 positions agree with TRBD1. The CDR3 extends over 12 amino acids. The germline CDR1 and CDR2 sequences are MNHEY and SMNVEV (reference sequence). The V and J ends lost 6 bases and 7 bases, in that order; junction bases with no gene match: 3. In DNA, the CDR3 is TGTGCCAGCAGCCGACAGGGGGGTGGCTACACCTTC. This encodes CASSRQGGGYTF.

The chain combines TRBV7-9 with TRBJ1-1; D might be TRBD1 (6 bases). The CDR3 has 16 residues. With 1 base removed from V and 0 bases from J, the gap between germline ends came to 12 bases. The germline gives CDR1 SEHNR, CDR2 FQNEAQ (reference sequence). The CDR3 here is CASSLGRGIMNTEAFF. CDR3 bases: TGTGCCAGCAGCTTAGGAAGGGGGATCATGAACACTGAAGCTTTCTTT.

The V call is TRBV23-1, the J call TRBJ1-5; D not certain. TRBV23-1 counts as an open reading frame of uncertain function. Trimming pared 2 bases from V and 0 bases from J, leaving 11 bases between. This CDR3 spans 16 amino acids. The CDR3 DNA sequence: TGCGCCAGCAGTCAAGCGGGAAGTTATAGCAATCAGCCCCAGCATTTT. It yields the protein CASSQAGSYSNQPQHF.

This chain uses TRBV28 with TRBJ1-5; TRBD1 agrees at 10 bases. There are 15 residues in the CDR3. Germline V gene sequence: CDR1 MDHEN, CDR2 SYDVKM. With 2 bases clipped from V and 4 bases from J, the junction kept 2 bases outside the gene matches. CDR3 residues: CASSLRGQGNQPQHF. The CDR3 DNA reads TGTGCCAGCAGTTTAAGGGGACAGGGGAATCAGCCCCAGCATTTT.

The chain recombines TRBV6-4 with TRBJ1-2, with D unclear. CDR1 and CDR2 (germline): MRHNA, SNTAGT. Between the trimmed V and J ends, which lost 3 bases and 7 bases, there was a span of 12 bases. The CDR3 spans 13 residues. The CDR3 region has the DNA TGTGCCAGCAGTGAATTCGCGGGCAGTGGCTACACCTTC. This codes for CASSEFAGSGYTF.

CDR3 sequence (DNA): TGTGCCAGCAGTGAAGGGCCGGACAGGTACTATGGCTACACCTTC. Protein sequence: CASSEGPDRYYGYTF. The V and J genes are TRBV6-1 and TRBJ1-2, with 7 bases that match TRBD1. CDR1 is MNHNS and CDR2 is SASEGT in the germline V gene. The CDR3 is made up of 15 amino acids. Germline trimming cut 1 base from V and 3 bases from J; bases unmatched to any gene: 5.

As DNA, the CDR3 is TGTGCCAGCAGTAGTCTCTCGGTCACCGGGGAGCTGTTTTTT. This codes for CASSSLSVTGELFF. The J gene is TRBJ2-2, the V gene TRBV5-6; D remains unclear. Trimming shortened V by 5 bases and J by 4 bases, and 12 bases separated the two germline ends. CDR1 is SGHDT, CDR2 YYEEEE, per germline. This CDR3 region has 14 residues. The full variable domain, its missing parts supplied by reference TRBV5-6 and TRBJ2-2, is DAGVTQSPTHLIKTRGQQVTLRCSPKSGHDTVSWYQQALGQGPQFIFQYYEEEERQRGNFPDRFSGHQFPNYSSELNVNALLLGDSALYLCASSSLSVTGELFFGEGSRLTVL.

This sequence joins TRBV11-2 and TRBJ1-1; TRBD1 matches at 8 bases. The junction had 10 bases not matched to a gene; V was cut back by 6 bases and J by 4 bases. CDR1 and CDR2 from the germline V gene are SGHAT and FQNNGV. The CDR3 runs to 15 residues. Written as DNA, the CDR3 is TGTGCCAGCAGTTTTGACCTGGGACAGGTCACTGAAGCTTTCTTT. This gives the protein CASSFDLGQVTEAFF.

The V and J genes are TRBV2 and TRBJ2-7, with D unclear. With 4 bases removed from V and 3 bases from J, the gap between germline ends came to 16 bases. The CDR3 sequence is 15 residues long. CDR1 is SNHLY, CDR2 FYNNEI, per germline. The CDR3 loop reads CASSGQTSRFYEQYF. As DNA, the CDR3 is TGTGCCAGCAGTGGCCAGACAAGCCGCTTCTACGAGCAGTACTTC. Combining the CDR3 with reference TRBV2 and TRBJ2-7 gives the whole variable domain EPEVTQTPSHQVTQMGQEVILRCVPISNHLYFYWYRQILGQKVEFLVSFYNNEISEKSEIFDDQFSVERPDGSNFTLKIRSTKLEDSAMYFCASSGQTSRFYEQYFGPGTRLTVT.

CDR3 nucleotides: TGTGCCAGCAGCTCGATCTGGGCTTCTGAAGGCGAGCAGTACTTC. Translated: CASSSIWASEGEQYF. V is TRBV11-3 and J is TRBJ2-7; no clear D gene. Germline assignment: CDR1 SGHNT and CDR2 YENEEA. Trimming took off 4 bases at V and 6 bases at J, with 19 bases between the two ends. The CDR3 is 15 residues long.